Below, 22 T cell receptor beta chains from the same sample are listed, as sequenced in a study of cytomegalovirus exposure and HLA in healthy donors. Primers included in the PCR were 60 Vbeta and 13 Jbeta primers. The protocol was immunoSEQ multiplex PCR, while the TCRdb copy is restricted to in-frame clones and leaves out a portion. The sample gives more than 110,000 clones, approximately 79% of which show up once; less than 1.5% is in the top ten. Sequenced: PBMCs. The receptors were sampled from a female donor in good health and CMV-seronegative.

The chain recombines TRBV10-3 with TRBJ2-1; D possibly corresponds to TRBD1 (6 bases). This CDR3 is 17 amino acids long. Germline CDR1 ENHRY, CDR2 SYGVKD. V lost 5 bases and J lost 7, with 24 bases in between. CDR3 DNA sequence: TGTGCCATCAGTTCCCCAGGGGAGAGGGCCCCTGGGAATGAGCAGTTCTTC. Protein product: CAISSPGERAPGNEQFF.

The CDR3 coding sequence is TGTGCCAGCAGTTTAGGGACAGGGTACCCCTACGAGCAGTACTTC. This translates into CASSLGTGYPYEQYF. The gene calls are TRBV28 and TRBJ2-7, with TRBD1 matching over 9 bases. Trimming took 2 bases from V and 2 from J; bases not matched to a gene: 4. In germline, CDR1 is MDHEN, CDR2 SYDVKM. The CDR3 sequence is 15 residues long.

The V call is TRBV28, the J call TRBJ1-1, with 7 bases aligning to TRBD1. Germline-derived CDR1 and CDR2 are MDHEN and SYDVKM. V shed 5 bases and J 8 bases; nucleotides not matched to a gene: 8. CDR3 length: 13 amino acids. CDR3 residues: CASSPVQGLEAFF. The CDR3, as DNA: TGTGCCAGCAGTCCCGTACAGGGGCTGGAAGCTTTCTTT.

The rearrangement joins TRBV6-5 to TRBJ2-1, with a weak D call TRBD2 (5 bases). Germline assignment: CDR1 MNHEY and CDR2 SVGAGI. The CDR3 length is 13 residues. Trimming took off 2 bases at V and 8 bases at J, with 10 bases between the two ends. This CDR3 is CASSYGLAYEQFF. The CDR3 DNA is TGTGCCAGCAGTTACGGGCTAGCTTATGAGCAGTTCTTC.

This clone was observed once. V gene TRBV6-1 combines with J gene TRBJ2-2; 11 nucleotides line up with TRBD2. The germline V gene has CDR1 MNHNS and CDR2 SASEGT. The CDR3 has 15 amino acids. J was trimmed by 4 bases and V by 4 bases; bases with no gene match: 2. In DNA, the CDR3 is TGTGCCAGCAGTGCAACTAGCGGGAGCACCGGGGAGCTGTTTTTT. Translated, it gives CASSATSGSTGELFF.

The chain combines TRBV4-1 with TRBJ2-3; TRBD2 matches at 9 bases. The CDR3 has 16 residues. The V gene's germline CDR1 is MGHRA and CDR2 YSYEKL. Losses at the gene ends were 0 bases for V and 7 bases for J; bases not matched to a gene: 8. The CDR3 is CASSQDTWREGYTQYF. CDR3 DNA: TGCGCCAGCAGCCAAGATACATGGCGGGAGGGCTATACGCAGTATTTT.

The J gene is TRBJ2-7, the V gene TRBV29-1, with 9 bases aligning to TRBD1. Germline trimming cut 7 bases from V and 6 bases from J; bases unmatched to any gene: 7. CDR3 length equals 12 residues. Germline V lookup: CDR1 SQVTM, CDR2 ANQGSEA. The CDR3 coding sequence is TGCAGCGGGACAGGGGAAGGGGGCGAGCAGTACTTC. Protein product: CSGTGEGGEQYF.

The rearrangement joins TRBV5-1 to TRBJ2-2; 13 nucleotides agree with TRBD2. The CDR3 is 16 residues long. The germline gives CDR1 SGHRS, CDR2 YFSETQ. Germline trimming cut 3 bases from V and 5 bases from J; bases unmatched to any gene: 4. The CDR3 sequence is CASSSWTSGRTGELFF. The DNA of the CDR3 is TGCGCCAGCAGCTCCTGGACTAGCGGGAGAACCGGGGAGCTGTTTTTT. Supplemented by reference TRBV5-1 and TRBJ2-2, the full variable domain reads KAGVTQTPRYLIKTRGQQVTLSCSPISGHRSVSWYQQTPGQGLQFLFEYFSETQRNKGNFPGRFSGRQFSNSRSEMNVSTLELGDSALYLCASSSWTSGRTGELFFGEGSRLTVL.

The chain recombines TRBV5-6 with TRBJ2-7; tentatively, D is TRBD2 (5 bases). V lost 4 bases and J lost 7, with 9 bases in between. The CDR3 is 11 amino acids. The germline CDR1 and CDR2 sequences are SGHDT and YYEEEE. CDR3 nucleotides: TGTGCCAGCAGCGAGACGGGGGAGCAGTACTTC. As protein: CASSETGEQYF.

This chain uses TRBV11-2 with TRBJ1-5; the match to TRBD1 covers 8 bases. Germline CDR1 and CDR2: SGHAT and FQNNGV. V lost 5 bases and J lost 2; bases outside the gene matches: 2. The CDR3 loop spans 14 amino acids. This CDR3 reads CASSTTGGNQPQHF. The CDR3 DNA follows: TGTGCCAGCAGCACGACAGGGGGCAATCAGCCCCAGCATTTT.

The DNA of the CDR3 is TGCGCCAGCAGCCAACCCCCCACAGGCAGGGAGAACACCGGGGAGCTGTTTTTT. Protein sequence: CASSQPPTGRENTGELFF. The chain uses TRBV4-1 and TRBJ2-2; tentative D call: TRBD1 (5 bases). V lost 2 bases and J 1 base, leaving 17 bases between the germline ends. CDR1 and CDR2 from the germline V gene are MGHRA and YSYEKL. The CDR3 is 18 amino acids.

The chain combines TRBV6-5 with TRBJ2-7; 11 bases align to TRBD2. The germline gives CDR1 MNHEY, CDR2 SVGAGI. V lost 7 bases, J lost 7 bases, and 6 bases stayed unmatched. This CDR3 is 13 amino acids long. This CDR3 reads CASTGTSGGEQYF. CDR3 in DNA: TGTGCCAGCACCGGGACTAGCGGAGGGGAGCAGTACTTC.

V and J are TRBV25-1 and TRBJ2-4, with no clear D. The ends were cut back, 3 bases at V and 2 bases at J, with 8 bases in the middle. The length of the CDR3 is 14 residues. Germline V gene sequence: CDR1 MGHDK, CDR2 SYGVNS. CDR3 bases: TGTGCCAGCAGTGACGTGGCCCCCAAAAACATTCAGTACTTC. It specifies CASSDVAPKNIQYF.

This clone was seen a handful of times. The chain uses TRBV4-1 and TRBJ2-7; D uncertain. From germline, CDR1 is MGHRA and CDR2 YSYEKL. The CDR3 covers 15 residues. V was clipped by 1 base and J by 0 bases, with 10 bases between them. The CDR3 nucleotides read TGCGCCAGCAGCCAAGGGGCCGCAAGCTCCTACGAGCAGTACTTC. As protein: CASSQGAASSYEQYF.

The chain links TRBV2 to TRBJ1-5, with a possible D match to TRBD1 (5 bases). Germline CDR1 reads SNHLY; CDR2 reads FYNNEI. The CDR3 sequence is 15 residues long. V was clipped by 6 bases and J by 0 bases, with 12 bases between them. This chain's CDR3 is CASRGDRHSNQPQHF. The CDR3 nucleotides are TGTGCCAGCAGAGGAGACAGACATAGCAATCAGCCCCAGCATTTT.

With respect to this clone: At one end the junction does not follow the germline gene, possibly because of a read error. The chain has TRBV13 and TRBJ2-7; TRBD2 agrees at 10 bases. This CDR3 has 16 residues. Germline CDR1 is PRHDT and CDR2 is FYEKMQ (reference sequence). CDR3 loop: CASSSLGLAASYEQCF. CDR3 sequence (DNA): TGTGCCAGCAGCTCGTTAGGACTAGCGGCCTCCTACGAGCAGTGCTTC.

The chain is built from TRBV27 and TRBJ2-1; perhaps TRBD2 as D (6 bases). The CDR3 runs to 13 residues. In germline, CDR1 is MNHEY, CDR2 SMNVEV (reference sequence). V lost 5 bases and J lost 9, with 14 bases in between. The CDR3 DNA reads TGTGCCAGCAGTCCAAGACTAGAGCTTGAGCAGTTCTTC. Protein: CASSPRLELEQFF.

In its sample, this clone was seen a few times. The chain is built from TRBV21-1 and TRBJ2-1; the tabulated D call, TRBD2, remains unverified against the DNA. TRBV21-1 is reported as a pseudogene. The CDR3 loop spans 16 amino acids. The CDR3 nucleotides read TGTGCCAGCAGCAACTGGGAGACGGATGCGAACAATGAGCAGTTCTTC. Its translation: CASSNWETDANNEQFF.

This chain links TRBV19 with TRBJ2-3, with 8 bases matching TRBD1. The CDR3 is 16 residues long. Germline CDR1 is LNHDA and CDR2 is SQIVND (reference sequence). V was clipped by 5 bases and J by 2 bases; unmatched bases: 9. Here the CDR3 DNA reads TGTGCCAGTAGTCCAGACAGGGGCCCTCTCACAGATACGCAGTATTTT. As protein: CASSPDRGPLTDTQYF.

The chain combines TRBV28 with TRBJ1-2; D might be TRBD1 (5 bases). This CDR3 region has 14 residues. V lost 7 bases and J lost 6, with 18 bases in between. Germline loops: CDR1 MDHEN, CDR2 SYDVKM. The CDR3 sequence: CASIPGGMLHGYTF. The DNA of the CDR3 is TGTGCCAGCATCCCTGGGGGGATGCTGCATGGCTACACCTTC.

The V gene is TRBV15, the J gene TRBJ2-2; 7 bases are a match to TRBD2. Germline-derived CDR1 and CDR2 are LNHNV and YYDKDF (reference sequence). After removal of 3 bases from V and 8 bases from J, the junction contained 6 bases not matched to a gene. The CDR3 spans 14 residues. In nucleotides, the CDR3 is TGTGCCACCAGCAGCTTGCGGGAGTTAGGGGAGCTGTTTTTT. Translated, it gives CATSSLRELGELFF.

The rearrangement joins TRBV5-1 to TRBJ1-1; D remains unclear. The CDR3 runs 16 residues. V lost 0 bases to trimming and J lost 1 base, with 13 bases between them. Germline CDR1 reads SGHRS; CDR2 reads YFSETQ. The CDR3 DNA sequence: TGCGCCAGCAGCTTGGGGGTCGGGGAGGGGAACACTGAAGCTTTCTTT. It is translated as CASSLGVGEGNTEAFF.